What follows describes a single T cell receptor (beta chain). This clonotype was observed many times. Its antigen is unknown. No quality values exist for individual bases; no much larger clone is one base distant. These data originate in a study of T cells after yellow fever vaccination (dated by TCRdb to the late 2010s). Turning to the overall study: The SMART-Seq v4 Ultra Low Input RNA kit was used to prepare libraries from fractions with low cell numbers. To follow T-cell clones before and after primary and booster YFV17D yellow fever vaccination, bulk TCR alpha and beta repertoires were sequenced over time. Two healthy male donors, one aged 18 to 30 and one aged 30 to 40 years, made up the cohort. Bulk PBMC replicates and cell subsets were isolated from blood drawn at multiple timepoints before and after both primary and secondary immunization.

Trimming at the junction amounts to 6 bases on V and 1 base on J, and the germline ends lie 14 bases apart. There are 15 amino acids in the CDR3, from cysteine to phenylalanine inclusive. Just the 45-base CDR3 DNA is kept, in frame starting at base 1. The treatment or condition tag for this specimen amounts to: live attenuated yellow fever vaccine strain. A standard Ficoll-Paque protocol was used to isolate PBMCs from peripheral blood. CD4 and CD8 T-cell fractions were isolated with Dynabeads CD4 and CD8 positive selection kits. RNA was extracted with TriZol from bulk PBMCs, CD4 and CD8 fractions, and dextramer-positive and dextramer-negative fractions. Overall study outcomes, separate from this receptor: Because abundant contaminating clonotypes from the bulk population could be contained in FACS-sorted repertoires, computational filtering was required. Compared with the primary T-cell response, the secondary T-cell response was faster but weaker, reaching its peak on day 5 rather than on day 15. Because only a couple of donors were included in the study, the extent to which the findings can be generalized is limited. A small fraction of clonotypes showed up in both the CD4 and CD8 compartments, probably as a result of convergent recombination. Most clones expanded after primary vaccination (almost 98% of CD4 and over 80% of CD8) were re-detected after the booster, suggesting that broad memory maintenance occurred.

TCR cDNA was synthesized by 5'RACE template switching, which introduced a universal primer site and unique molecular identifiers. cDNA synthesis was primed from both the TCR alpha and TCR beta constant segments. Two PCR steps were used to amplify libraries, with sample barcodes and sequencing adapters being added in the second step. Sequencing of libraries was done on Illumina HiSeq 2500 (2x100 bp) or NovaSeq (2x150 bp). On the study's bioinformatics: MIGEC was used to demultiplex reads and collapse the reads into UMI consensus sequences, and MiXCR was used for V(D)J alignment. Vaccine-responding clonotypes were identified with edgeR using replicate PBMC samples, with FDR below 0.01 and a log2 fold change above 5 up to day 15 being required. Each bulk clonotype received a CD4 or CD8 identity based on whether the sequenced CD4 or CD8 repertoire contained that clonotype at higher abundance. TCRdb itself trimmed the public reads at Q25 with fastp, ran MiXCR and retained productive beta chains. A single entry per CDR3 protein holds the most common genes and DNA from its merged rows. The V and J calls here are based on TCRdb, not the publication. The sample has 68,000 or so distinct CDR3 sequences on record, 6.5% to 8% of them singletons. The top ten clonotypes cover about 38% of the sample.

This material consisted of CD8+ T cells sorted from PBMCs, taken 15 days after the yellow fever booster vaccination. The clonotype was recovered from a man aged 25-40 years who received the YFV17D yellow fever vaccine. The V gene is TRBV12-3 or TRBV12-4 and the J gene is TRBJ2-3; no confident D gene assignment can be made. The CDR3 region: CASRTFDRGTDTQYF. The sequenced DNA is TGTGCCAGCAGAACGTTCGACCGGGGCACAGATACGCAGTATTTT.